This record covers a single TCR beta chain. The sample belongs to a study of blood T cells in healthy people across ages. Using a J-beta primer mix together with a sample-barcoded 5' primer, a second PCR was run for about 6 to 11 cycles. TCRdb ran MiXCR on the 5' RACE reads and lists one entry per CDR3 protein. This table holds about 1 million distinct CDR3 sequences, under 45% found once. The trim removed 7 bases at V and 4 bases at J, leaving 13 bases unmatched. Looked up from germline, CDR1 is DFQATT and CDR2 is SNEGSKA (reference sequence). This CDR3 contains 14 residues. Sequences were obtained from blood. J is TRBJ2-7 and V is TRBV20-1; 7 bases match TRBD2. This TCR was sampled from a woman aged 55-69 years in good health. The CDR3 reads CSVGDQGGGYEQYF. The CDR3, as DNA: TGCAGTGTTGGGGACCAGGGCGGGGGATACGAGCAGTACTTC.